This T cell receptor beta chain comes out of a study of shared clonotypes between healthy human individuals. On the study more broadly: Each donor had three CD4 naive, three CD4 memory, two CD8 naive and one CD8 memory plate.

This clone has just one count. Recent acute infections and vaccinations were absent in the healthy HIV-negative adult donors. The assay used deep level. Each subset's genomic DNA was shared equally among a number of immunoSEQ plates. Data came from immunoSEQ multiplex PCR; TCRdb stores just in-frame clones and leaves some out. The sample yields nearly 1 million clones, 76% seen once. Sequencing was performed on memory CD4+ T cells sorted from blood. Subset of the sample: CD45RA-negative fraction. The TCR was taken from a man aged 18-30 years in good health.

The CDR3 protein is CASTSHETGNSPLHF. The CDR3 DNA reads TGTGCCAGCACCTCCCACGAGACAGGGAATTCACCCCTCCACTTT. The rearrangement uses TRBV6-6 and TRBJ1-6; 7 nucleotides line up with TRBD1. Trimming removed 7 bases from V and 7 bases from J; junction bases left unmatched: 10. Germline V gives CDR1 MNHNY, CDR2 SVGAGI (reference sequence). The CDR3 sequence is 15 residues long.